The present entry profiles one T cell receptor (beta chain) with its context. The table came from immunoSEQ multiplex PCR; TCRdb's copy has only in-frame clones and leaves some out. The data show almost 500,000 clones, 75% to 90% seen once. This record belongs to a study of blood T cell repertoires in COVID-19. The germline CDR1 and CDR2 sequences are MDHEN and SYDVKM. The J segment lost 1 base and the V segment lost 3 bases, leaving 7 bases of the junction unmatched. CDR3 length equals 16 residues. Each participant's cohort was designated according to participant-reported clinical history. This sequence originates from a woman in her sixties who had recovered from COVID-19. The chain carries TRBV28 and TRBJ2-7; TRBD1 matches 9 bases. Sample: PBMCs or T cells enriched from blood (not recorded which). Here the CDR3 DNA reads TGTGCCAGCAGTTTTACCGGGACAGGGATTTCCTACGAGCAGTACGTC. This translates into CASSFTGTGISYEQYV.